A selection of T cell receptor beta chains follows, all from one sample in a study of naive and memory T cell subsets. TCRdb analysed the UMI-ligation and nested PCR reads with MiXCR anew, one entry per CDR3 protein. The table includes around 37,000 distinct CDR3 sequences, 11% detected once. Material: skin, obtained from a tuberculin skin test site. The receptors originated from an adult in good health. CDR3s include the opening cysteine and the closing phenylalanine or tryptophan. The D gene is left open where the match is weak. Clone size is given for some rows only: seen once, a few or many times, or a class if the clone is expanded.

CDR3 protein: CASSLPVTFSGRDRTDTQYF
CDR3 DNA: TGTGCCAGCAGTTTACCCGTGACATTTAGCGGGAGGGATCGCACAGATACGCAGTATTTT
V gene: TRBV28
J gene: TRBJ2-3
D gene: TRBD2
clone size: few

CDR3 protein: CASSYGLAGWGRGTDTQYF
CDR3 DNA: TGTGCCAGCAGTTATGGACTAGCGGGATGGGGGAGGGGCACAGATACGCAGTATTTT
V gene: TRBV7-2
J gene: TRBJ2-3
D gene: TRBD2
clone size: NA

CDR3 protein: CASSRAIQETQYF
CDR3 DNA: TGTGCCAGCAGTAGAGCGATCCAAGAGACCCAGTACTTC
V gene: TRBV27
J gene: TRBJ2-5
D gene: NA
clone size: many

CDR3 protein: CASSQGWNSETQYF
CDR3 DNA: TGTGCCAGCAGCCAAGGATGGAATTCAGAGACCCAGTACTTC
V gene: TRBV14
J gene: TRBJ2-5
D gene: NA
clone size: many

CDR3 protein: CASSTRASGGANVLTF
CDR3 DNA: TGTGCCAGTAGTACTCGGGCATCCGGTGGGGCCAACGTCCTGACTTTC
V gene: TRBV19
J gene: TRBJ2-6
D gene: NA
clone size: few

CDR3 protein: CASSLRQGFHEQYF
CDR3 DNA: TGTGCCAGCAGCTTAAGACAGGGGTTCCACGAGCAGTACTTC
V gene: TRBV13
J gene: TRBJ2-7
D gene: TRBD1
clone size: few

CDR3 protein: CASSPNSGTLAKNIQYF
CDR3 DNA: TGTGCCAGCAGCCCCAACTCCGGGACCCTAGCCAAAAACATTCAGTACTTC
V gene: TRBV3-1
J gene: TRBJ2-4
D gene: NA
clone size: many

CDR3 protein: CSARSGTSGREGF
CDR3 DNA: TGCAGTGCTAGATCCGGGACTAGCGGGAGAGAAGGCTTC
V gene: TRBV20-1
J gene: TRBJ2-7
D gene: TRBD2
clone size: NA

CDR3 protein: CASSPGPAGRMNTEAFF
CDR3 DNA: TGTGCCAGCAGTCCGGGGCCGGCAGGGCGAATGAACACTGAAGCTTTCTTT
V gene: TRBV28
J gene: TRBJ1-1
D gene: NA
clone size: few

CDR3 protein: CASRGGGSGANVLTF
CDR3 DNA: TGTGCCAGCAGGGGGGGAGGCTCTGGGGCCAACGTCCTGACTTTC
V gene: TRBV6-1
J gene: TRBJ2-6
D gene: NA
clone size: many

CDR3 protein: CASSVLPGPNQPQHF
CDR3 DNA: TGTGCCAGCAGCGTACTACCGGGGCCAAATCAGCCCCAGCATTTT
V gene: TRBV9
J gene: TRBJ1-5
D gene: NA
clone size: NA

CDR3 protein: CASSYAGTGTYEQYF
CDR3 DNA: TGTGCCAGCAGTTACGCCGGGACAGGGACCTACGAGCAGTACTTC
V gene: TRBV12-3/TRBV12-4
J gene: TRBJ2-7
D gene: TRBD1
clone size: NA

CDR3 protein: CASSQRENTEAFF
CDR3 DNA: TGTGCCAGCAGCCAAAGGGAGAACACTGAAGCTTTCTTT
V gene: TRBV3-1
J gene: TRBJ1-1
D gene: NA
clone size: NA

CDR3 protein: CSARDSSRGAVNTEAFF
CDR3 DNA: TGCAGTGCTAGAGATTCATCGAGGGGCGCGGTGAACACTGAAGCTTTCTTT
V gene: TRBV20-1
J gene: TRBJ1-1
D gene: NA
clone size: many

CDR3 protein: CASSLSEGYEQYF
CDR3 DNA: TGTGCCAGCAGCTTATCTGAGGGCTACGAGCAGTACTTC
V gene: TRBV7-3
J gene: TRBJ2-7
D gene: NA
clone size: many

CDR3 protein: CSARDGMGTDQSNYGDTF
CDR3 DNA: TGCAGTGCTAGAGATGGGATGGGGACAGATCAATCTAACTATGGCGACACCTTC
V gene: TRBV20-1
J gene: TRBJ1-2
D gene: TRBD1
clone size: many

CDR3 protein: CASSLMGAGELFF
CDR3 DNA: TGTGCCAGCAGTTTAATGGGTGCCGGGGAGCTGTTTTTT
V gene: TRBV12-3/TRBV12-4
J gene: TRBJ2-2
D gene: NA
clone size: NA

CDR3 protein: CSVIGDTIYF
CDR3 DNA: TGCAGCGTAATTGGGGACACCATATATTTT
V gene: TRBV29-1
J gene: TRBJ1-3
D gene: NA
clone size: NA

CDR3 protein: CASSLGTVDRDEQYF
CDR3 DNA: TGTGCCAGCAGTCTTGGGACAGTGGACCGGGACGAGCAGTACTTC
V gene: TRBV9
J gene: TRBJ2-7
D gene: TRBD1
clone size: medium-sized

CDR3 protein: CASSQLSGGAYNEQFF
CDR3 DNA: TGTGCCAGCAGCCAACTGAGCGGGGGGGCCTACAATGAGCAGTTCTTC
V gene: TRBV4-2
J gene: TRBJ2-1
D gene: TRBD2
clone size: many

CDR3 protein: CASSALTGTAYEQYF
CDR3 DNA: TGCGCCAGCAGCGCTCTGACCGGGACAGCCTACGAGCAGTACTTC
V gene: TRBV5-1
J gene: TRBJ2-7
D gene: TRBD1
clone size: few

CDR3 protein: CASEPPGTNYEQYF
CDR3 DNA: TGTGCCAGCGAACCGCCCGGGACCAACTACGAGCAGTACTTC
V gene: TRBV11-3
J gene: TRBJ2-7
D gene: NA
clone size: NA

CDR3 protein: CSARGVQGLGTEAFF
CDR3 DNA: TGCAGTGCTAGAGGAGTTCAGGGCCTTGGCACTGAAGCTTTCTTT
V gene: TRBV20-1
J gene: TRBJ1-1
D gene: NA
clone size: NA

CDR3 protein: CASSLADRGQGQFF
CDR3 DNA: TGTGCCAGCAGCTTAGCGGACAGGGGGCAAGGGCAGTTCTTC
V gene: TRBV7-2
J gene: TRBJ2-1
D gene: TRBD1
clone size: NA

CDR3 protein: CASSVRSQGPYEQYF
CDR3 DNA: TGTGCCAGCAGCGTTCGGTCGCAGGGGCCCTACGAGCAGTACTTC
V gene: TRBV9
J gene: TRBJ2-7
D gene: NA
clone size: many

CDR3 protein: CASKRGQGTYEQYF
CDR3 DNA: TGTGCCAGCAAGAGGGGTCAGGGGACCTACGAGCAGTACTTC
V gene: TRBV6-5
J gene: TRBJ2-7
D gene: NA
clone size: few

CDR3 protein: CASSSQGAQETQYF
CDR3 DNA: TGTGCCAGCAGCTCACAGGGGGCCCAAGAGACCCAGTACTTC
V gene: TRBV5-4
J gene: TRBJ2-5
D gene: TRBD1
clone size: NA

CDR3 protein: CASSANSPGTAAKNIQYF
CDR3 DNA: TGTGCCAGCAGCGCAAATTCGCCCGGGACGGCAGCCAAAAACATTCAGTACTTC
V gene: TRBV6-1
J gene: TRBJ2-4
D gene: NA
clone size: NA

CDR3 protein: CSARTGGGQPQHF
CDR3 DNA: TGCAGTGCGAGGACAGGGGGGGGTCAGCCCCAGCATTTT
V gene: TRBV20-1
J gene: TRBJ1-5
D gene: TRBD1
clone size: NA

CDR3 protein: CSATGQGSYEQYF
CDR3 DNA: TGCAGTGCTACCGGACAGGGAAGCTACGAGCAGTACTTC
V gene: TRBV20-1
J gene: TRBJ2-7
D gene: TRBD1
clone size: few

CDR3 protein: CSVEEGGRYNEQFF
CDR3 DNA: TGCAGTGTCGAAGAGGGAGGTCGCTACAATGAGCAGTTCTTC
V gene: TRBV20-1
J gene: TRBJ2-1
D gene: NA
clone size: NA

CDR3 protein: CASSHGMGWETQYF
CDR3 DNA: TGTGCCAGCAGTCACGGTATGGGATGGGAGACCCAGTACTTC
V gene: TRBV11-2
J gene: TRBJ2-5
D gene: NA
clone size: many

CDR3 protein: CASSQDFGGYNEQFF
CDR3 DNA: TGTGCCAGCAGCCAAGATTTTGGCGGCTACAATGAGCAGTTCTTC
V gene: TRBV14
J gene: TRBJ2-1
D gene: NA
clone size: NA

CDR3 protein: CSVGGTFGQPQHF
CDR3 DNA: TGCAGCGTTGGGGGGACATTCGGTCAGCCCCAGCATTTT
V gene: TRBV29-1
J gene: TRBJ1-5
D gene: NA
clone size: NA

CDR3 protein: CAWSLTPNRGTAFF
CDR3 DNA: TGTGCCTGGAGTCTCACTCCGAACAGGGGGACAGCTTTCTTT
V gene: TRBV30
J gene: TRBJ1-1
D gene: TRBD1
clone size: NA

CDR3 protein: CATSDRQGESDTQYF
CDR3 DNA: TGTGCCACCAGTGATCGACAGGGGGAATCAGATACGCAGTATTTT
V gene: TRBV24-1
J gene: TRBJ2-3
D gene: TRBD1
clone size: many

CDR3 protein: CASSYKGAVYGYTF
CDR3 DNA: TGTGCCAGCAGTTACAAAGGAGCAGTCTATGGCTACACCTTC
V gene: TRBV6-5
J gene: TRBJ1-2
D gene: NA
clone size: many

CDR3 protein: CASSDWGSRETQYF
CDR3 DNA: TGTGCCAGCAGTGACTGGGGTAGTCGGGAGACCCAGTACTTC
V gene: TRBV6-1
J gene: TRBJ2-5
D gene: NA
clone size: few

CDR3 protein: CASSLEIAGSSYNEQFF
CDR3 DNA: TGTGCCAGCAGCTTAGAGATTGCGGGTAGCTCCTACAATGAGCAGTTCTTC
V gene: TRBV11-2
J gene: TRBJ2-1
D gene: NA
clone size: many

CDR3 protein: CASSQGRANNEQFF
CDR3 DNA: TGTGCCAGCAGCCAGGGCAGGGCGAACAATGAGCAGTTCTTC
V gene: TRBV4-2
J gene: TRBJ2-1
D gene: NA
clone size: NA

CDR3 protein: CASSLHSLSSADTQYF
CDR3 DNA: TGTGCCAGCAGCTTACACAGCCTCAGTTCGGCAGATACGCAGTATTTT
V gene: TRBV7-2
J gene: TRBJ2-3
D gene: NA
clone size: NA

CDR3 protein: CASSLESRTVSYEQYF
CDR3 DNA: TGTGCCAGCAGCTTAGAAAGTAGGACTGTCTCCTACGAGCAGTACTTC
V gene: TRBV7-2
J gene: TRBJ2-7
D gene: NA
clone size: NA

CDR3 protein: CASSRLGQRFPNEQFF
CDR3 DNA: TGTGCCAGCAGCCGACTGGGACAGCGATTCCCCAATGAGCAGTTCTTC
V gene: TRBV7-3
J gene: TRBJ2-1
D gene: TRBD1
clone size: few

CDR3 protein: CASSIDQPSGPPNEQFF
CDR3 DNA: TGTGCCAGTAGTATAGATCAGCCTAGCGGGCCTCCCAATGAGCAGTTCTTC
V gene: TRBV19
J gene: TRBJ2-1
D gene: TRBD2
clone size: many

CDR3 protein: CSASTGDGNQPQHF
CDR3 DNA: TGCAGTGCTAGCACAGGGGATGGCAATCAGCCCCAGCATTTT
V gene: TRBV20-1
J gene: TRBJ1-5
D gene: TRBD1
clone size: many

CDR3 protein: CASSSNINTDTQYF
CDR3 DNA: TGTGCTAGCAGCAGTAACATAAACACAGATACGCAGTATTTT
V gene: TRBV7-7
J gene: TRBJ2-3
D gene: NA
clone size: few

CDR3 protein: CSGGGPGTEAFF
CDR3 DNA: TGCAGCGGTGGGGGACCTGGCACTGAAGCTTTCTTT
V gene: TRBV29-1
J gene: TRBJ1-1
D gene: NA
clone size: medium-sized

CDR3 protein: CASSLGYANNEQFF
CDR3 DNA: TGTGCCAGCAGCCTAGGCTACGCTAACAATGAGCAGTTCTTC
V gene: TRBV11-1
J gene: TRBJ2-1
D gene: NA
clone size: many

CDR3 protein: CASSVRQSTDTQYF
CDR3 DNA: TGTGCCAGCAGTGTTAGACAGTCCACAGATACGCAGTATTTT
V gene: TRBV6-5
J gene: TRBJ2-3
D gene: NA
clone size: many

CDR3 protein: CASSVNQGIGYNEQFF
CDR3 DNA: TGTGCCAGCAGCGTAAATCAGGGCATAGGCTACAATGAGCAGTTCTTC
V gene: TRBV9
J gene: TRBJ2-1
D gene: NA
clone size: NA

CDR3 protein: CSVTGQDQETQYF
CDR3 DNA: TGCAGCGTTACCGGGCAGGACCAAGAGACCCAGTACTTC
V gene: TRBV29-1
J gene: TRBJ2-5
D gene: NA
clone size: many

CDR3 protein: CASSQFQTQYF
CDR3 DNA: TGTGCCAGCAGCCAATTTCAGACCCAGTACTTC
V gene: TRBV14
J gene: TRBJ2-5
D gene: NA
clone size: NA

CDR3 protein: CASSLGAPGYTF
CDR3 DNA: TGCGCCAGCAGCTTGGGGGCCCCTGGCTACACCTTC
V gene: TRBV5-1
J gene: TRBJ1-2
D gene: NA
clone size: NA